What follows are 22 T cell receptor beta chains derived from one specimen sequenced in a study of shared clonotypes between healthy human individuals. The repertoire was sequenced with immunoSEQ multiplex PCR; TCRdb's copy has only in-frame clones and lacks some. The sample carries more than 400,000 clones, 90% to 97% recorded once. Sequencing was carried out using naive CD4+ T cells sorted from blood. Subset: CD45RA+ positively selected. The source of these receptors is a woman aged 25 to 39 in good health.

A few counts support this clone. Other DNA sequences within the sample encode an identical CDR3. This rearrangement joins TRBV27 to TRBJ1-5; D is undetermined. Trimming shortened V by 2 bases and J by 1 base, and 3 bases separated the two germline ends. Germline V gives CDR1 MNHEY, CDR2 SMNVEV (reference sequence). This CDR3 contains 13 residues. CDR3 DNA: TGTGCCAGCAGTTTAGTGAGCAATCAGCCCCAGCATTTT. This encodes CASSLVSNQPQHF.

This chain links TRBV5-1 with TRBJ1-1; possibly TRBD1 for D (5 bases). Between the trimmed V and J ends, which lost 2 bases and 5 bases, there was a span of 13 bases. Looked up from germline, CDR1 is SGHRS and CDR2 is YFSETQ. This CDR3 spans 14 amino acids. The CDR3 reads CASSFDTGRTEAFF. The CDR3 DNA reads as TGCGCCAGCAGCTTCGACACAGGCCGGACTGAAGCTTTCTTT. The whole variable domain, filled in from reference TRBV5-1 and TRBJ1-1, reads KAGVTQTPRYLIKTRGQQVTLSCSPISGHRSVSWYQQTPGQGLQFLFEYFSETQRNKGNFPGRFSGRQFSNSRSEMNVSTLELGDSALYLCASSFDTGRTEAFFGQGTRLTVV.

V and J are TRBV6-1 and TRBJ1-5; 7 positions agree with TRBD1. This CDR3 region has 15 residues. The ends lost 6 bases at V and 1 base at J; junction bases unmatched: 6. Germline CDR1 MNHNS, CDR2 SASEGT. CDR3 in amino acids: CASRIGGASNQPQHF. The CDR3, as DNA: TGTGCCAGCAGGATAGGGGGCGCGAGCAATCAGCCCCAGCATTTT.

The chain uses TRBV7-9 and TRBJ2-2; D unresolved. Trimming pared 1 base from V and 7 bases from J, leaving 10 bases between. The V gene's germline CDR1 is SEHNR and CDR2 FQNEAQ (reference sequence). CDR3 length equals 14 residues. The CDR3 nucleotides are TGTGCCAGCAGCTTAGACGGATGGGGCGGGGAGCTGTTTTTT. Translated: CASSLDGWGGELFF.

The chain employs TRBV7-9 and TRBJ2-3; 12 bases map to TRBD1. The V segment lost 7 bases and the J segment 2 bases; nucleotides outside the gene matches: 10. The CDR3 runs 17 residues. CDR1 and CDR2 from the germline V gene are SEHNR and FQNEAQ (reference sequence). The CDR3: CASIRDRGRRDTDTQYF. In DNA, the CDR3 is TGTGCCAGCATCAGGGACAGGGGGCGCAGGGACACAGATACGCAGTATTTT.

The rearrangement uses TRBV6-4 and TRBJ2-3, with D possibly being TRBD2 (5 bases). Trimming stripped 5 bases from V and 5 bases from J, with 14 bases between. This CDR3 comprises 14 residues. Germline CDR1 MRHNA, CDR2 SNTAGT. The CDR3: CASSRTAGVDTQYF. The CDR3 region has the DNA TGTGCCAGCAGTAGGACTGCCGGGGTAGATACGCAGTATTTT.

The V gene is TRBV28, the J gene TRBJ1-4, with a possible D match to TRBD1 (5 bases). The CDR3 has 12 amino acids. CDR1 is MDHEN, CDR2 SYDVKM, per germline. V lost 7 bases and J 8 bases, leaving 11 bases between the germline ends. In DNA, the CDR3 is TGTGCCAGCAACCAGGGTATAGAAAAACTGTTTTTT. Residues: CASNQGIEKLFF.

The V gene is TRBV7-2, the J gene TRBJ2-5; D is undetermined. Germline V lookup: CDR1 SGHTA, CDR2 FQGNSA. Trimming took 1 base from V and 6 from J, leaving 6 bases between them. The CDR3 extends over 12 amino acids. Here the CDR3 DNA reads TGTGCCAGCAGCTTAGAACGGAAGACCCAGTACTTC. Translated: CASSLERKTQYF.

This clone appeared a single time. The chain uses TRBV11-2 and TRBJ2-7, with a weak D call TRBD2 (5 bases). CDR3 length: 14 residues. The germline gives CDR1 SGHAT, CDR2 FQNNGV. V gave up 1 base and J gave up 5 bases, with 12 bases separating them. The CDR3 loop reads CASSLVSGIHEQYF. DNA for the CDR3: TGTGCCAGCAGCTTAGTTTCGGGGATCCACGAGCAGTACTTC.

With regard to this clone: Its ends do not fully match the called genes, so a read error is possible. The genes are TRBV5-1 and TRBJ2-7, with TRBD1 matching 9 bases. The CDR3 runs to 14 residues. The germline V gene encodes CDR1 SGHRS and CDR2 YFSETQ. CDR3: CASSLQGATYEQYF. Written as DNA, the CDR3 is TGTGCCAGCAGCTTACAGGGGGCTACTTACGAGCAGTACTTC.

The chain is built from TRBV2 and TRBJ1-1, with D possibly matching TRBD1 (5 bases). V dropped 7 bases and J dropped 6 bases, with 21 bases sitting between them. The CDR3 extends over 15 amino acids. Per germline, CDR1 SNHLY and CDR2 FYNNEI. The DNA for the CDR3 is TGTGCCAGCACCGGGGGGGGAGGGATCAAGTCTGAAGCTTTCTTT. Its translation: CASTGGGGIKSEAFF.

J is TRBJ2-7 and V is TRBV15; no clear D gene. The germline CDR1 and CDR2 sequences are LNHNV and YYDKDF (reference sequence). The CDR3 contains 14 residues. V was clipped by 4 bases and J by 0 bases, with 10 bases between them. CDR3 sequence: CATSKGGSSYEQYF. CDR3 nucleotide sequence: TGTGCCACCAGCAAAGGTGGCAGCTCCTACGAGCAGTACTTC.

The V call is TRBV5-1, the J call TRBJ2-3; tentatively, D is TRBD1 (6 bases). Germline values: CDR1 SGHRS, CDR2 YFSETQ. With 10 bases removed from V and 1 base from J, the gap between germline ends came to 13 bases. CDR3 length: 13 amino acids. For the CDR3, the DNA is TGCGCCGTGGGGGACAAGGGCACAGATACGCAGTATTTT. Its protein product is CAVGDKGTDTQYF.

V usage is TRBV6-1 and J usage is TRBJ1-4; D is perhaps TRBD1 (5 bases). CDR1 and CDR2 from the germline V gene are MNHNS and SASEGT. The ends were cut back, 4 bases at V and 14 bases at J, with 23 bases in the middle. The CDR3 is made up of 15 amino acids. CDR3: CASSGTAGPLRALFF. As DNA, the CDR3 is TGTGCCAGCAGTGGGACCGCGGGGCCTTTAAGGGCGCTGTTTTTT.

The CDR3 DNA sequence: TGCGCCAGCAGCCAACCGGACAGGGATAATTCACCCCTCCACTTT. It is translated as CASSQPDRDNSPLHF. The chain is built from TRBV4-1 and TRBJ1-6; 8 bases are a match to TRBD1. Germline-derived CDR1 and CDR2 are MGHRA and YSYEKL. V lost 2 bases and J lost 5; bases outside the gene matches: 2. This CDR3 spans 15 amino acids.

The CDR3 region has the DNA TGTGCCAGCAGCCAGCTTCGAGAGCTGTTTTTT. Protein sequence: CASSQLRELFF. This chain connects TRBV7-6 to TRBJ2-2; D gene unclear. Germline CDR1 SGHVS, CDR2 FNYEAQ. The CDR3 has 11 amino acids. V dropped 5 bases and J dropped 11 bases, with 9 bases sitting between them.

The V call is TRBV28, the J call TRBJ1-6, with 7 bases matching TRBD1. The CDR3 covers 15 residues. Germline V gene lookup returns CDR1 MDHEN and CDR2 SYDVKM. With 8 bases clipped from V and 2 bases from J, the junction kept 6 bases outside the gene matches. The CDR3 DNA sequence: TGTGCCAGCCGGACAGGCCCTACCTATAATTCACCCCTCCACTTT. This sequence encodes CASRTGPTYNSPLHF.

The chain couples TRBV11-3 to TRBJ2-3, with a tentative D call TRBD2 (5 bases). Trimming took 5 bases from V and 5 from J, leaving 14 bases between them. The CDR3 length is 14 residues. CDR1 is SGHNT and CDR2 is YENEEA in the germline V gene. CDR3 coding DNA: TGTGCCAGCAGCCGAACAGAGGCGGGAGATACGCAGTATTTT. This gives the protein CASSRTEAGDTQYF.

The chain joins TRBV2 to TRBJ1-3; D remains ambiguous. Trimming pared 8 bases from V and 2 bases from J, leaving 7 bases between. The CDR3 has 12 amino acids. The germline gives CDR1 SNHLY, CDR2 FYNNEI. The CDR3 DNA reads as TGTGCCAGCTCCGGTCCTGGAAACACCATATATTTT. This gives the protein CASSGPGNTIYF.

The rearrangement links TRBV7-9 to TRBJ1-2, with D unclear. The germline V gene encodes CDR1 SEHNR and CDR2 FQNEAQ (reference sequence). This CDR3 contains 14 residues. The V and J ends lost 7 bases and 0 bases respectively, with 12 bases between them. The CDR3 spells CASILSHANYGYTF. CDR3 bases: TGTGCCAGCATCCTAAGCCACGCTAACTATGGCTACACCTTC.

V and J are TRBV5-1 and TRBJ2-7; 9 nucleotides agree with TRBD1. The junction had 9 bases not matched to a gene; V was cut back by 4 bases and J by 4 bases. The CDR3 covers 15 residues. Germline-derived CDR1 and CDR2 are SGHRS and YFSETQ. The CDR3 sequence is CASSPDRDRAYEQYF. In DNA form, the CDR3 reads TGCGCCAGCAGCCCTGACCGGGACAGGGCGTACGAGCAGTACTTC.

The chain is built from TRBV9 and TRBJ2-2; D possibly corresponds to TRBD2 (5 bases). This CDR3 is 14 amino acids long. Per germline, CDR1 SGDLS and CDR2 YYNGEE. V shed 0 bases and J shed 7 bases, with 10 bases lying between them. The CDR3: CASSVGGWDGELFF. The CDR3 nucleotides are TGTGCCAGCAGCGTAGGCGGGTGGGACGGGGAGCTGTTTTTT.